The sequence of this TCR beta chain was determined in a study of CD8+ T cells in alopecia areata. Study-level points and caveats: The presence of one nonresponder keeps the tie between baseline CD8+ expansion and response uncertain.

It was cDNA, reverse transcribed from extracted RNA, that served as the sequencing template. This table comes from immunoSEQ multiplex PCR, and its TCRdb copy is limited to in-frame clones, with some not included. This table has about 260,000 clones, around 64% appearing once. Turning to this clone: Its antigen is unknown.

As to treatment: oral pan-JAK inhibitor, 5-10 mg twice daily. Lesional scalp punch biopsies and peripheral blood were collected from alopecia areata patients. Germline V gives CDR1 MGHRA, CDR2 YSYEKL. There are 16 residues in the CDR3. Trimming took off 1 base at V and 5 bases at J, with 15 bases between the two ends. The TCR originated in a human donor with alopecia areata. This material consisted of CD4+ T cells sorted from blood, taken at roughly week 53, from a patient treated with tofacitinib. The chain uses TRBV4-1 and TRBJ2-4, with D tentatively TRBD1 (5 bases). CDR3 coding DNA: TGCGCCAGCAGCCAAGTGGGCCAGGGCAGGGAAAACATTCAGTACTTC. The encoded protein is CASSQVGQGRENIQYF.